This T cell receptor beta chain was sequenced in a study of molecular identifiers for immune sequencing clone quantification. Across the study: Replicate runs used RNA from approximately 20,000 or 100,000 naive CD8 cells, which was split five ways into aliquots, and four of those aliquots were then sequenced.

This clonotype appeared many times. The antigen is undetermined. Study outcomes and limitations: Clones that had above 20 RNA copies took up over 99% of effector molecules but under 1% in naive cells. Spiked Jurkat TCR RNA equivalent to one cell was reportedly detectable in approximately 970,000 naive cells.

Both previously described methods and listed TCR primers were employed to make bulk TCR libraries. Each CDR3 protein gets one entry after TCRdb re-called the PCR reads with MiXCR. Of approximately 590,000 distinct CDR3 sequences listed, 25% are singletons. V was shortened by 2 bases and J by 3 bases, with 9 bases between the two germline ends. This CDR3 region has 14 residues. The germline V gene encodes CDR1 LGHNA and CDR2 YNFKEQ. This clonotype was obtained from a human donor in good health. Some libraries in this study had Jurkat cell RNA spiked in. The chain joins TRBV4-2 to TRBJ2-3; D is uncertain. Sample: naive CD8+ T cells from blood, with Jurkat cell RNA spiked in. The subset: FACS-sorted CD8+CD4-CCR7+CD45RA+ naive T cells. CDR3 DNA: TGTGCCAGCAGCCAACCGGGTGGTACAGATACGCAGTATTTT. Translated: CASSQPGGTDTQYF.